This T cell receptor (beta chain) was captured in a study of radiotherapy plus CTLA-4 blockade in lung cancer. About the research overall: There were objective responses in 15% to 20% of patients, and 31% had disease control. Whole-study findings and limits: Reports identified early blood T cell clone dynamics, with interferon-beta, as the best response predictor. There was expansion of tumor-derived TCR clones in blood after radiotherapy plus ipilimumab.

This clone was picked up one time. Its antigen is still unknown. Some clones are missing from TCRdb's copy, which holds only in-frame ones; the method was immunoSEQ multiplex PCR. This table holds roughly 110,000 clones, about 84% found once. Germline loops: CDR1 SNHLY, CDR2 FYNNEI. This CDR3 has 15 residues. The ends lost 3 bases at V and 7 bases at J; junction bases unmatched: 9. Sequenced here: peripheral blood, sampled from a patient treated with radiotherapy plus ipilimumab. This TCR was sampled from a human donor with non-small cell lung cancer that progressed on radiotherapy plus ipilimumab. Some clones in this sample may be carry-over from other donors' samples. The J gene is TRBJ2-7, the V gene TRBV2; 10 bases align to TRBD1. DNA of the CDR3: TGTGCCAGCAGTGACCGGACAGGGGGATTCTGGGAGCAGTACTTC. Encoded protein: CASSDRTGGFWEQYF.